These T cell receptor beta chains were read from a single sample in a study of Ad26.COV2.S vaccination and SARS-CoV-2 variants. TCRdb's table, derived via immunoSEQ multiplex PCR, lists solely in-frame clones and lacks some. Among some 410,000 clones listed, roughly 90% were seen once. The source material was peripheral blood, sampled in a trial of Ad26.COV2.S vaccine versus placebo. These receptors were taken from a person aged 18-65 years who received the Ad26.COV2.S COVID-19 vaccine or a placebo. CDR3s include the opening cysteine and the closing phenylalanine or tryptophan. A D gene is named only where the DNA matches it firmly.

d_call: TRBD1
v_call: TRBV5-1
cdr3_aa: CASSWTGDYEQFF

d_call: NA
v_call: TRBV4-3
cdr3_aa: CASSWAVLNTEAFF

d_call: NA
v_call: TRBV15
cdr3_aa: CATSRDRQTTDTQYF

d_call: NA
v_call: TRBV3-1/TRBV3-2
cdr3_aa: CASSQVNEQYF

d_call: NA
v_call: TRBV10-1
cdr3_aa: CASSGTSTDTQYF

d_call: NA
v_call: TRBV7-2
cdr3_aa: CASSLDGAGNTIYF

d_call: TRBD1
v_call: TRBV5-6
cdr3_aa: CASSKQGARGYTF

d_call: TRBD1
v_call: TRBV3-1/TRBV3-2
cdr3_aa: CASSHNRGLYEKLFF

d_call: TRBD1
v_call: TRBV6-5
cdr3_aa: CASSYRTGIRAEAFF

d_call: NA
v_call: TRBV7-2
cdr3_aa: CASSFGGGDYEQYF

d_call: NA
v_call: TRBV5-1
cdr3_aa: CASSLGRDSYNEQFF

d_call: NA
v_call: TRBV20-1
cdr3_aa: CSASSGDREKLFF

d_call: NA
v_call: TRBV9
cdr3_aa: CASSPGMGDTQYF

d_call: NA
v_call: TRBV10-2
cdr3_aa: CATSFGDQGNTIYF

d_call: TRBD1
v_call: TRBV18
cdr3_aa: CASSRGQENTEAFF

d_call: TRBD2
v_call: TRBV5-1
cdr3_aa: CASSTGTTKVSLETQYF

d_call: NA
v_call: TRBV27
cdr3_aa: CASSLSPGGTDTQYF

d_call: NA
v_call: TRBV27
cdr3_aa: CASSPATGTTNEKLFF

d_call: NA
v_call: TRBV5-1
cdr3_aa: CASSLDEYPEQYF

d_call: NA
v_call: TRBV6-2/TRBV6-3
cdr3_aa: CASSSENLNQPQHF

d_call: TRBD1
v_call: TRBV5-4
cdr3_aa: CASSFMRGQQETQYF

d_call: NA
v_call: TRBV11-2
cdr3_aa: CASSLSPGAYEQYF

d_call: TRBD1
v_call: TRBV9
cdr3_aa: CASSVTSVPGGTEAFF

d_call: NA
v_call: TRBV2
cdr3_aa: CASSELSITAFF

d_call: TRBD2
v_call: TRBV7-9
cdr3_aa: CASSLVAGGQETQYF

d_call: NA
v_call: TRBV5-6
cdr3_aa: CASSHYRESNTEAFF

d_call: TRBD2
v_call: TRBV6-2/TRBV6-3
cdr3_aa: CASSYPGRDEQYF

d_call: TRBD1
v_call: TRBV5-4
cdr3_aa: CASSPGTGGYEQYF

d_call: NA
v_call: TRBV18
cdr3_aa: CASSTLGESYVEQYF

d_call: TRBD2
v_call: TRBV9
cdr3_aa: CASSATSGGAGNEQFF

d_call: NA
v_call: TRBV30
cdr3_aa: CAWSVMGYTEAFF

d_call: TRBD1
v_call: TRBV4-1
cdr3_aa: CASSQVTGSNEKLFF

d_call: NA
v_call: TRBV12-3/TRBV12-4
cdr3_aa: CASSSGGHEAFF

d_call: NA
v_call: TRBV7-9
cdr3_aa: CASFRDGSYEQYF

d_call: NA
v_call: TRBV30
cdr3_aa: CAWSAVGGQYF

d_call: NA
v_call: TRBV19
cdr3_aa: CASSMLGLDTEAFF

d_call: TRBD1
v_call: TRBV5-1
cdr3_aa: CASSPRTGESGNTIYF

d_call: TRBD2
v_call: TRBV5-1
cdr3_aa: CASSGGGPSYNEQFF

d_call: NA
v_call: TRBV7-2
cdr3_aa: CASSRPPGSSEQFF

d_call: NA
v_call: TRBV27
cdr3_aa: CASSLSFPGAGEQYF

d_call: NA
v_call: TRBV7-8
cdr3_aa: CASGLRPSNTDTQYF

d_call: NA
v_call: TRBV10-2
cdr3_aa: CASSEHPLVHEQYF

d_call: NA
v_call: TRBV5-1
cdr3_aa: CASRQGTSTDTQYF

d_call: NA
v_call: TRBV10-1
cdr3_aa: CATPTGPLADEQYF

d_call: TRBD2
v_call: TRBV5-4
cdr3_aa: CASSLRGGWTDTQYF

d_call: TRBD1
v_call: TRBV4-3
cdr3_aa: CASSPGQLNTEAFF

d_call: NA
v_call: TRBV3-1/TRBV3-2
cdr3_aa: CASSQGSRGYGYTF

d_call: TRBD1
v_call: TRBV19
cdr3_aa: CASRGKGATNTGELFF

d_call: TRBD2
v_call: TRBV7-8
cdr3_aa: CASSLLASGGRTDTQYF